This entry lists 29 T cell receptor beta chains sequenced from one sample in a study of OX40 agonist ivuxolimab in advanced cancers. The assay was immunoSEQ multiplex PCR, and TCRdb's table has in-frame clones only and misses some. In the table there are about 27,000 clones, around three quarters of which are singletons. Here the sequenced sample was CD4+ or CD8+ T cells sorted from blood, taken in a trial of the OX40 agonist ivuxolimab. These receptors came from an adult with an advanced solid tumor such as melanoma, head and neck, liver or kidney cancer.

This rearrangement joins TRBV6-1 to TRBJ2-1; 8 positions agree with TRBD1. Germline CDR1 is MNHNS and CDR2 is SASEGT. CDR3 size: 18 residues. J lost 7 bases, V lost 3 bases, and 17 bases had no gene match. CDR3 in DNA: TGTGCCAGCAGTGACCGCGTGCAGGGGGCTGTAGGGATGAATGAGCAGTTCTTC. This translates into CASSDRVQGAVGMNEQFF.

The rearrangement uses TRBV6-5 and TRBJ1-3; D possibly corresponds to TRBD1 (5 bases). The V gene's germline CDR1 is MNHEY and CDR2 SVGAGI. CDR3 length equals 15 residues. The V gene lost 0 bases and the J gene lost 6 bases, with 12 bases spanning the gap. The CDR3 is CASSYSVRVENTIYF. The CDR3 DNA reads TGTGCCAGCAGTTACTCGGTCAGGGTGGAAAACACCATATATTTT.

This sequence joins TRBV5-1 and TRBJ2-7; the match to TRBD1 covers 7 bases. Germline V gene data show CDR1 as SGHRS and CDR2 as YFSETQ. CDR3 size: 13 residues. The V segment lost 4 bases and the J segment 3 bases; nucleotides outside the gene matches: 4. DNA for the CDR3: TGCGCCAGCAGCCTCCAGGGGGTCTACGAGCAGTACTTC. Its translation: CASSLQGVYEQYF. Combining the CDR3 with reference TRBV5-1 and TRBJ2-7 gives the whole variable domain KAGVTQTPRYLIKTRGQQVTLSCSPISGHRSVSWYQQTPGQGLQFLFEYFSETQRNKGNFPGRFSGRQFSNSRSEMNVSTLELGDSALYLCASSLQGVYEQYFGPGTRLTVT.

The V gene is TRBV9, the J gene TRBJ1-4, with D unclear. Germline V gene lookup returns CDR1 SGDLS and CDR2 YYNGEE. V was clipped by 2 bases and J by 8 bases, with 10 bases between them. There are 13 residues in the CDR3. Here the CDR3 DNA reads TGTGCCAGCAGCGTCTCCCTAGGGGAAAAACTGTTTTTT. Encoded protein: CASSVSLGEKLFF. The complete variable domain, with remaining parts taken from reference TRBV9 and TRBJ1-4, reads DSGVTQTPKHLITATGQRVTLRCSPRSGDLSVYWYQQSLDQGLQFLIQYYNGEERAKGNILERFSAQQFPDLHSELNLSSLELGDSALYFCASSVSLGEKLFFGSGTQLSVL.

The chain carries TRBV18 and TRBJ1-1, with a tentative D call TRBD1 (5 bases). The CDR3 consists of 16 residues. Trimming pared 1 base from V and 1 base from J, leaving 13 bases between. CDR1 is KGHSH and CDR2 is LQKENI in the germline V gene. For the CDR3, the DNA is TGTGCCAGCTCACCACGGCTCAGGGATGGGAACACTGAAGCTTTCTTT. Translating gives CASSPRLRDGNTEAFF.

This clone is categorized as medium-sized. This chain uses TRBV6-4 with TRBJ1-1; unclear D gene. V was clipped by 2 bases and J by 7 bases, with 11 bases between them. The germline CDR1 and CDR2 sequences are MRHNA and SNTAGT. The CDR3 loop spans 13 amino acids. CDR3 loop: CASSDTGGDEAFF. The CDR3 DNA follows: TGTGCCAGCAGTGACACGGGAGGTGATGAAGCTTTCTTT.

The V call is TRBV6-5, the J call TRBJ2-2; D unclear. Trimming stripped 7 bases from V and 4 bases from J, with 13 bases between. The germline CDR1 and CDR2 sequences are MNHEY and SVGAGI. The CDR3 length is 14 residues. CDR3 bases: TGTGCCAGCATTCCAAATTTATCCACCGGGGAGCTGTTTTTT. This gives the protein CASIPNLSTGELFF.

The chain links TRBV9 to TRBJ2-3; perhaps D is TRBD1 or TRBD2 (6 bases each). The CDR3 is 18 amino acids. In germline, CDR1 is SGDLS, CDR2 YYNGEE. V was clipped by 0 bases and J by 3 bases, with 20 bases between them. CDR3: CASSVARGGIKLTDTQYF. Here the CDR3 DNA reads TGTGCCAGCAGCGTAGCCAGGGGAGGAATAAAGTTGACAGATACGCAGTATTTT.

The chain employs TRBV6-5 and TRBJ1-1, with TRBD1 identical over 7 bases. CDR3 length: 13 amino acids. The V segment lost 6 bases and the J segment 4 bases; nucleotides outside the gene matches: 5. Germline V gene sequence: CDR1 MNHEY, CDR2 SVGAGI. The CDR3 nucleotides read TGTGCCAGCAGGGGACAGAGGGGCACTGAAGCTTTCTTT. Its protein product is CASRGQRGTEAFF.

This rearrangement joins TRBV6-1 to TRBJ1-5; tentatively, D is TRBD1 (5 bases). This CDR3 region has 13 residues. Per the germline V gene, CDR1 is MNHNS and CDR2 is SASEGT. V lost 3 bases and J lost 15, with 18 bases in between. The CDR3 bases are TGTGCCAGCAGTGACTATCCGGAGGGGTTTAGGCATTTT. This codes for CASSDYPEGFRHF.

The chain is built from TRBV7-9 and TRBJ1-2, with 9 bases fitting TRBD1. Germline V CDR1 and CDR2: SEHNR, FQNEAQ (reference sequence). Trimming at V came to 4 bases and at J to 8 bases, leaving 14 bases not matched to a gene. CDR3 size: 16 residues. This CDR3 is CASSSEPGQGLRGYTF. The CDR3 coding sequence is TGTGCCAGCAGCTCCGAGCCGGGACAGGGACTTAGGGGCTACACCTTC.

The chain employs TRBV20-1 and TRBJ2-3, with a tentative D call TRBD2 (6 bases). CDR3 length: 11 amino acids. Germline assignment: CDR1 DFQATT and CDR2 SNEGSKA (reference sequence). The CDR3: CSGAEGGTQYF. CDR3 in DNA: TGCAGCGGGGCCGAGGGAGGTACGCAGTATTTT.

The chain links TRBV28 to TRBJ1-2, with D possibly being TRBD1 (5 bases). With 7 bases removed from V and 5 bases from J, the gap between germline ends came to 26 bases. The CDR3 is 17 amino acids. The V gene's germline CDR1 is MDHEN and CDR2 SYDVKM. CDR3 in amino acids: CASTLTSAGRGRYGYTF. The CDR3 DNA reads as TGTGCCAGCACCCTTACATCGGCAGGGAGGGGACGGTATGGCTACACCTTC.

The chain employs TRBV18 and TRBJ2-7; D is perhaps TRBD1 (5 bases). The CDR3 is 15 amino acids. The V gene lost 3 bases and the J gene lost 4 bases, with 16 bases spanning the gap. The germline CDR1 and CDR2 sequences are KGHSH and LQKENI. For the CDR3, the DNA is TGTGCCAGCTCACCGGATAAGACAGCTGCTTACGAGCAGTACTTC. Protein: CASSPDKTAAYEQYF.

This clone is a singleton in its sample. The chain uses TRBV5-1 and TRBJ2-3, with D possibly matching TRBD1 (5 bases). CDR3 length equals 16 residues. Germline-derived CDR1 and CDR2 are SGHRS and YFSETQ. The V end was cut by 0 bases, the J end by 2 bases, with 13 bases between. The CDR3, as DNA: TGCGCCAGCAGCTTGGAAGGGGATGGGGCCACAGATACGCAGTATTTT. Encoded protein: CASSLEGDGATDTQYF.

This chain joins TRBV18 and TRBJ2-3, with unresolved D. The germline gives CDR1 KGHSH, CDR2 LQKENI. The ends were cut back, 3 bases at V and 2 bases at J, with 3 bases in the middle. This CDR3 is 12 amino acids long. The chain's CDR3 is CASSPTTDTQYF. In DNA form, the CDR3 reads TGTGCCAGCTCACCTACCACAGATACGCAGTATTTT. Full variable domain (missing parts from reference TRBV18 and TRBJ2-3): NAGVMQNPRHLVRRRGQEARLRCSPMKGHSHVYWYRQLPEEGLKFMVYLQKENIIDESGMPKERFSAEFPKEGPSILRIQQVVRGDSAAYFCASSPTTDTQYFGPGTRLTVL.

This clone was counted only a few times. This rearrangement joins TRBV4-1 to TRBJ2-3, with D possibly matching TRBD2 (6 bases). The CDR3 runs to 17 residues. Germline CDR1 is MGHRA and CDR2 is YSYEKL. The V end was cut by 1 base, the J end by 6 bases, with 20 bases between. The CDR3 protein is CASSQASIRGNRDTQYF. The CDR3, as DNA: TGCGCCAGCAGCCAAGCATCGATACGGGGGAATAGGGATACGCAGTATTTT.

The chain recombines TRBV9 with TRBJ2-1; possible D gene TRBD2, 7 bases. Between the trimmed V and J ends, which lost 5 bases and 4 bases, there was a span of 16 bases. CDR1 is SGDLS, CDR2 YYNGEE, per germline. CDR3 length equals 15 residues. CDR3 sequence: CASSRDGGQYNEQFF. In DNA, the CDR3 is TGTGCCAGCAGTCGGGACGGGGGGCAATACAATGAGCAGTTCTTC. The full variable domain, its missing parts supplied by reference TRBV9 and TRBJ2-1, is DSGVTQTPKHLITATGQRVTLRCSPRSGDLSVYWYQQSLDQGLQFLIQYYNGEERAKGNILERFSAQQFPDLHSELNLSSLELGDSALYFCASSRDGGQYNEQFFGPGTRLTVL.

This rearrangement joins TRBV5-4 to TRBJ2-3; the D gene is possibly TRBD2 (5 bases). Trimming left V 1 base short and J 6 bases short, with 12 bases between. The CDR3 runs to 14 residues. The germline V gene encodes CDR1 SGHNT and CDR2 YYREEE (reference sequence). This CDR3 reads CASSLKRVLDTQYF. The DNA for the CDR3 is TGTGCCAGCAGCTTGAAGAGGGTCCTGGATACGCAGTATTTT.

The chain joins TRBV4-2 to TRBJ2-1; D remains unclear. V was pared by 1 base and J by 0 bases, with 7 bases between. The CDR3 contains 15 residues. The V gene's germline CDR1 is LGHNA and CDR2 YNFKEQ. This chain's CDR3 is CASSQADLSYNEQFF. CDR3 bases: TGTGCCAGCAGCCAAGCGGACCTCTCCTACAATGAGCAGTTCTTC.

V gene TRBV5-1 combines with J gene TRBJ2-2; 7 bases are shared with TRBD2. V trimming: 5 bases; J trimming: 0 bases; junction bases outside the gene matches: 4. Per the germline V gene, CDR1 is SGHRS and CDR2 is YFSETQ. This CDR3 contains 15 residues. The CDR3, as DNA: TGCGCCAGCAGGTCGGGGGGAGCGAACACCGGGGAGCTGTTTTTT. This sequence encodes CASRSGGANTGELFF.

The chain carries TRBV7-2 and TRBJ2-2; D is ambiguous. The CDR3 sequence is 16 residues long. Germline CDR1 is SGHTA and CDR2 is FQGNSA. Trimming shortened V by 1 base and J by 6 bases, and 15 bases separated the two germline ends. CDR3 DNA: TGTGCCAGCAGCTTAGACTCCGAGATTTGGGCCGGGGAGCTGTTTTTT. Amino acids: CASSLDSEIWAGELFF.

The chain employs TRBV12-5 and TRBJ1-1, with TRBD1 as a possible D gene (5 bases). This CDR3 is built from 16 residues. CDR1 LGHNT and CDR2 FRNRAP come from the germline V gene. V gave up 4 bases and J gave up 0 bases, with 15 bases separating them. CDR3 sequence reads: CASGSYMVGVNTEAFF. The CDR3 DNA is TGTGCTAGTGGTTCGTACATGGTGGGGGTGAACACTGAAGCTTTCTTT.

CDR3: CASNTVRSGDYGYTF. CDR3 DNA sequence: TGTGCCAGCAACACGGTGAGGTCTGGGGACTATGGCTACACCTTC. V gene TRBV7-9 combines with J gene TRBJ1-2, with no clear D. The CDR3 is 15 residues long. The V end lost 7 bases, the J end lost 3 bases, and 18 bases lay between the germline ends. Germline V gene data show CDR1 as SEHNR and CDR2 as FQNEAQ (reference sequence).

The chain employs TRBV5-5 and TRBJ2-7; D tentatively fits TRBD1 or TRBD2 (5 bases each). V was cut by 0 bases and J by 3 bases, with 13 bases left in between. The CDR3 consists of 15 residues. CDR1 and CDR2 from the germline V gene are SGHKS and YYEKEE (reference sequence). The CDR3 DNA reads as TGTGCCAGCAGCTTGGAATCTCGGGGCCTCTACGAGCAGTACTTC. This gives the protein CASSLESRGLYEQYF.

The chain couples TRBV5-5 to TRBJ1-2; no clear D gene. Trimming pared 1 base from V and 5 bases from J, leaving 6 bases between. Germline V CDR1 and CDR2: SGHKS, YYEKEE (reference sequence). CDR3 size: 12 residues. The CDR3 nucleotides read TGTGCCAGCAGCTTGTCGGCGTATGGCTACACCTTC. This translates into CASSLSAYGYTF.

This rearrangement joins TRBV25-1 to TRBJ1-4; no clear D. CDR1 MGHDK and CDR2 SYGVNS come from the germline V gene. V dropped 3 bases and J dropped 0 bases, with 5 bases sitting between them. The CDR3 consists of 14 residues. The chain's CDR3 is CASSDRPTNEKLFF. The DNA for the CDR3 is TGTGCCAGCAGTGACAGACCAACTAATGAAAAACTGTTTTTT.

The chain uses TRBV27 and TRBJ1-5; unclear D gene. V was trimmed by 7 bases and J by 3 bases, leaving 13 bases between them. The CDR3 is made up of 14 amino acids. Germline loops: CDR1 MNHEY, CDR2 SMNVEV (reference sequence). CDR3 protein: CASKTHVANQPQHF. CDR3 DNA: TGTGCCAGCAAAACCCATGTAGCCAATCAGCCCCAGCATTTT.

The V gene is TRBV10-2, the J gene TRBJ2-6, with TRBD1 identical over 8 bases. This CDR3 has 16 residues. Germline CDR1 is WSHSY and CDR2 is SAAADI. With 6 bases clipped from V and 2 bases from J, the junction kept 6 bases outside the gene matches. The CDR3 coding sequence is TGCGCCAGCAGCTCAGGGGGCGGCACTGGGGCCAACGTCCTGACTTTC. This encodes CASSSGGGTGANVLTF.